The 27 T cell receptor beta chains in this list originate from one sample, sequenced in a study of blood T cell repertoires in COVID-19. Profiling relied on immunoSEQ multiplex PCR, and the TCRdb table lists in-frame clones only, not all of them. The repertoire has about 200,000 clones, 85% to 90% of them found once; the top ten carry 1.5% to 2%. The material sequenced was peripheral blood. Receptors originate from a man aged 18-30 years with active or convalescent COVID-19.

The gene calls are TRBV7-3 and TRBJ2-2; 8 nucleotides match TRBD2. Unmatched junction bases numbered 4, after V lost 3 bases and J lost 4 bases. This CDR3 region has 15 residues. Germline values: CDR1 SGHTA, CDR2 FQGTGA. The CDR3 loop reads CASSFLAGTTGELFF. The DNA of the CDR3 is TGTGCCAGCAGCTTCCTAGCGGGCACCACCGGGGAGCTGTTTTTT.

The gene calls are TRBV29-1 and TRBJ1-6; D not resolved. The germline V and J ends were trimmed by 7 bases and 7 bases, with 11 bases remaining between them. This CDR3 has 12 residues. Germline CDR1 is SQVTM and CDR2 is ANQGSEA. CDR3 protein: CSAGEGNSPLHF. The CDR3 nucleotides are TGCAGCGCCGGGGAGGGAAATTCACCCCTCCACTTT.

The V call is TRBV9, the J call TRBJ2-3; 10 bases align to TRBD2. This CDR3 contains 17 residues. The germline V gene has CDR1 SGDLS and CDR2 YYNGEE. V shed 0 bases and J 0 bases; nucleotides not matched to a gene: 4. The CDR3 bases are TGTGCCAGCAGCGTAGGGACTAGCGGTACTAGCACAGATACGCAGTATTTT. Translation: CASSVGTSGTSTDTQYF. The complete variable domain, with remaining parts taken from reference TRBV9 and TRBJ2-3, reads DSGVTQTPKHLITATGQRVTLRCSPRSGDLSVYWYQQSLDQGLQFLIQYYNGEERAKGNILERFSAQQFPDLHSELNLSSLELGDSALYFCASSVGTSGTSTDTQYFGPGTRLTVL.

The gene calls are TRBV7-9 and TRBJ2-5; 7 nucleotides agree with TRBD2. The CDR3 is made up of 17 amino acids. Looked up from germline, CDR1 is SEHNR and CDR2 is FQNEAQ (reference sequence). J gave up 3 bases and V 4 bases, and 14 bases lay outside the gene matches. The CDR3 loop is CASSSPAGVKAKETQYF. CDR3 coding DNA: TGTGCCAGCAGCTCCCCGGCGGGGGTCAAGGCGAAAGAGACCCAGTACTTC.

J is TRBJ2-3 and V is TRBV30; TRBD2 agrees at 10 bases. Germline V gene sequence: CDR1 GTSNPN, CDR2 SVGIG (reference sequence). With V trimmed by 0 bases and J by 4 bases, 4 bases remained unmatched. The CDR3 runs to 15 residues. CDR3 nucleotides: TGTGCCTGGAGTGTACTAGCGGGACTCGCAGATACGCAGTATTTT. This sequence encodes CAWSVLAGLADTQYF. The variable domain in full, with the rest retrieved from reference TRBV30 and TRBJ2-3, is SQTIHQWPATLVQPVGSPLSLECTVEGTSNPNLYWYRQAAGRGLQLLFYSVGIGQISSEVPQNLSASRPQDRQFILSSKKLLLSDSGFYLCAWSVLAGLADTQYFGPGTRLTVL.

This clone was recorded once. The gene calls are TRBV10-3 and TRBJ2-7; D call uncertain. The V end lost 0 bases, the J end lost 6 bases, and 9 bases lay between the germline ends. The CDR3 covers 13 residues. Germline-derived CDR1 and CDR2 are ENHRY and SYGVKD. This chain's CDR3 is CAISESSGFEQYF. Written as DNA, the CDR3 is TGTGCCATCAGTGAGTCGTCGGGTTTCGAGCAGTACTTC.

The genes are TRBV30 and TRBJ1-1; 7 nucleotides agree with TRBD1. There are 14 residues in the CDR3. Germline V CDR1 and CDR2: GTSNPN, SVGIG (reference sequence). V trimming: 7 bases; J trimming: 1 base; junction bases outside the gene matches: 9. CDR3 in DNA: TGTGCCTATCACAGGGGCGCCTGGAACACTGAAGCTTTCTTT. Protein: CAYHRGAWNTEAFF. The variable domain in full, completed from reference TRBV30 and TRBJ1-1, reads SQTIHQWPATLVQPVGSPLSLECTVEGTSNPNLYWYRQAAGRGLQLLFYSVGIGQISSEVPQNLSASRPQDRQFILSSKKLLLSDSGFYLCAYHRGAWNTEAFFGQGTRLTVV.

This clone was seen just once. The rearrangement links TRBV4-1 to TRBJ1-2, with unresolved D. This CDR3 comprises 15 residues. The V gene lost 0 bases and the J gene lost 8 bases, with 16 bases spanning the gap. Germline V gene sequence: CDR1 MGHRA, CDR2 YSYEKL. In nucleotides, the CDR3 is TGCGCCAGCAGCCAAGAATTCACCGGGTTAGGCGGCTACACCTTC. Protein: CASSQEFTGLGGYTF.

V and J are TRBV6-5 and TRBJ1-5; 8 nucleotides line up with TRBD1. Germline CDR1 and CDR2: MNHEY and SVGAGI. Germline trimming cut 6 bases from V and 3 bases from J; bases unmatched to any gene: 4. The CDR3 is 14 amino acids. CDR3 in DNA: TGTGCCAGCAGCGACAGGGGTAACAATCAGCCCCAGCATTTT. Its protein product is CASSDRGNNQPQHF.

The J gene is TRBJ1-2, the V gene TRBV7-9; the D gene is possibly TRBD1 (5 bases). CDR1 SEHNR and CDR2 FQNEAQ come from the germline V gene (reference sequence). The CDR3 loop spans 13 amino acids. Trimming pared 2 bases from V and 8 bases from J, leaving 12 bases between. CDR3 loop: CASSLIADTGYTF. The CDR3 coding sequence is TGTGCCAGCAGCTTAATCGCGGACACAGGCTACACCTTC. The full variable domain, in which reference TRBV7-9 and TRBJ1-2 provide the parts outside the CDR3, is DTGVSQNPRHKITKRGQNVTFRCDPISEHNRLYWYRQTLGQGPEFLTYFQNEAQLEKSRLLSDRFSAERPKGSFSTLEIQRTEQGDSAMYLCASSLIADTGYTFGSGTRLTVV.

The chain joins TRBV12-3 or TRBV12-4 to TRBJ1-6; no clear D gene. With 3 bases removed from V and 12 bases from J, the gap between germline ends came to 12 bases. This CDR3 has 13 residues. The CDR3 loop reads CASSLKGRGPLHF. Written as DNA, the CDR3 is TGTGCCAGCAGTTTGAAGGGTCGGGGACCCCTCCACTTT.

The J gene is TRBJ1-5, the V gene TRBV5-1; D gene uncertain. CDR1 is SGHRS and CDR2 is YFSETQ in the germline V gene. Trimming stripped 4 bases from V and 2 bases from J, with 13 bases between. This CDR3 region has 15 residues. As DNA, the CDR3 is TGCGCCAGCAGCATCGGGGAACGGGGCAATCAGCCCCAGCATTTT. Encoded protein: CASSIGERGNQPQHF.

The CDR3 region has the DNA TGTGCCAGTACCTTATCTAGCACAGATACGCAGTATTTT. Encoded protein: CASTLSSTDTQYF. The chain links TRBV19 to TRBJ2-3, with D unresolved. Germline lookup yields CDR1 LNHDA and CDR2 SQIVND (reference sequence). Trimming pared 7 bases from V and 0 bases from J, leaving 8 bases between. This CDR3 is 13 amino acids long.

The CDR3 coding sequence is TGTGCCAGCTCGGTCTTCGCTAGCAATCAGCCCCAGCATTTT. This encodes CASSVFASNQPQHF. The V gene is TRBV19, the J gene TRBJ1-5; unclear D gene. The CDR3 spans 14 residues. Trimming took off 9 bases at V and 0 bases at J, with 12 bases between the two ends. Germline CDR1 LNHDA, CDR2 SQIVND (reference sequence).

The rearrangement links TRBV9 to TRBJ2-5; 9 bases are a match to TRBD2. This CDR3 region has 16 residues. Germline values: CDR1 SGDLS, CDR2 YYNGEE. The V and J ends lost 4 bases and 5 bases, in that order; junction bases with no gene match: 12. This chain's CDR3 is CASSPSGRSDWETQYF. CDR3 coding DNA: TGTGCCAGCAGCCCGAGCGGGAGGTCGGATTGGGAGACCCAGTACTTC.

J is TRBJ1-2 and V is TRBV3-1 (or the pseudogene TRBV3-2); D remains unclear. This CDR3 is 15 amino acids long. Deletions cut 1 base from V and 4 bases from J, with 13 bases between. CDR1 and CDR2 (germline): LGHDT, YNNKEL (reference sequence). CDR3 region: CASSQGKRSGYGYTF. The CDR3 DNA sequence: TGTGCCAGCAGCCAAGGGAAAAGAAGCGGCTATGGCTACACCTTC.

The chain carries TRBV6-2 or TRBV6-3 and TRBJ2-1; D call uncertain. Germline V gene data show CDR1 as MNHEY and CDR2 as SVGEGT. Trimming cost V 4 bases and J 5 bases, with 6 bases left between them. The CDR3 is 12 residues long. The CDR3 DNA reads TGTGCCAGCAGTTCCTTTAACAATGAGCAGTTCTTC. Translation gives CASSSFNNEQFF.

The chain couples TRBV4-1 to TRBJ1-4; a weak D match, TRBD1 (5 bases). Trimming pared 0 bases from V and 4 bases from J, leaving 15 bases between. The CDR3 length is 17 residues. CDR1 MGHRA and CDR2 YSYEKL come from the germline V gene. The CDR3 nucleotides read TGCGCCAGCAGCCAAGAACCCACTCAGGGAAGTAATGAAAAACTGTTTTTT. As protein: CASSQEPTQGSNEKLFF.

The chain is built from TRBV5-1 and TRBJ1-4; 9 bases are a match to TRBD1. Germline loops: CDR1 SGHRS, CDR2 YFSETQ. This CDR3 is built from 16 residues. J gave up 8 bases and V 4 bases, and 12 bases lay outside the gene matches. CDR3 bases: TGCGCCAGCAGCAGACTGTCCGAAGACAGGGGGGAAAAACTGTTTTTT. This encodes CASSRLSEDRGEKLFF.

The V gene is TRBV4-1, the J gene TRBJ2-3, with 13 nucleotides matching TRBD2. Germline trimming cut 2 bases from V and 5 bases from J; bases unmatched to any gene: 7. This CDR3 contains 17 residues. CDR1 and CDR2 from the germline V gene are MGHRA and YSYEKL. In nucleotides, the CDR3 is TGCGCCAGCAGCCAAAGGCGGACTAGCGGGGGTGTAGATACGCAGTATTTT. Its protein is CASSQRRTSGGVDTQYF.

CDR3 coding DNA: TGCAGCGCAACAGACGGCGATGAAGCTTTCTTT. It translates to CSATDGDEAFF. The gene calls are TRBV29-1 and TRBJ1-1; D unresolved. V lost 7 bases and J 7 bases, leaving 13 bases between the germline ends. The CDR3 runs 11 residues. Germline lookup yields CDR1 SQVTM and CDR2 ANQGSEA.

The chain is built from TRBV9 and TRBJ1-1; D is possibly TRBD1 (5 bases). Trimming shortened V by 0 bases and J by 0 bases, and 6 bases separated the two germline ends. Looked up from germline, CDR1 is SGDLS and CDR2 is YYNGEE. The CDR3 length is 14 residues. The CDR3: CASSVDRLNTEAFF. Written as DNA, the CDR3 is TGTGCCAGCAGCGTAGACAGGCTGAACACTGAAGCTTTCTTT.

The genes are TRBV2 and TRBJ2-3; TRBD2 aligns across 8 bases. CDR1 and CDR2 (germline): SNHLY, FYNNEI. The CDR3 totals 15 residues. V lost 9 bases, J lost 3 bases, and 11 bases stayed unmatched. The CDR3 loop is CASDGREGQTDTQYF. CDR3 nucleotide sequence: TGTGCCAGTGATGGACGGGAGGGCCAAACAGATACGCAGTATTTT.

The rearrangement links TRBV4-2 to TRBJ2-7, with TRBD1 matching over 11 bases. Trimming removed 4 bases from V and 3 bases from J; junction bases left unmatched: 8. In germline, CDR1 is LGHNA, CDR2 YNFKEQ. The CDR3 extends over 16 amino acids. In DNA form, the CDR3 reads TGTGCCAGCAGCCCGCACGGACAGGGGGCGAACTACGAGCAGTACTTC. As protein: CASSPHGQGANYEQYF.

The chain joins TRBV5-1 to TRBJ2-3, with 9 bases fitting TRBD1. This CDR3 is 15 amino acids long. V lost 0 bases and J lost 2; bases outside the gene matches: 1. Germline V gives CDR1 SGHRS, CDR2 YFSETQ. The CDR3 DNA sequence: TGCGCCAGCAGCTTGGTACAGGGGGCCACAGATACGCAGTATTTT. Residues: CASSLVQGATDTQYF.

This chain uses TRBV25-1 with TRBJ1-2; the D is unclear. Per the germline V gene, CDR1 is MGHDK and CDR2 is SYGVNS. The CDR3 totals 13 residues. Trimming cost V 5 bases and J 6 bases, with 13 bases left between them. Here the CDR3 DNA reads TGTGCCAGCAGTCCCTCTTTGGTAGATGGCTACACCTTC. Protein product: CASSPSLVDGYTF.

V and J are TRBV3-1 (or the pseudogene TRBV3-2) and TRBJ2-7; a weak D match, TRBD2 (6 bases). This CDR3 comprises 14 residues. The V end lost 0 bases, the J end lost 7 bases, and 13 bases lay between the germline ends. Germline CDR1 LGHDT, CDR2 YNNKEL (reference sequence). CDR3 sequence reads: CASSQDSGGGEQYF. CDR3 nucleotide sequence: TGTGCCAGCAGCCAAGATTCCGGGGGAGGAGAGCAGTACTTC.